The 20 T cell receptor beta chains listed next were all sequenced from one sample in a study of blood T cell repertoires in COVID-19. Generated by immunoSEQ multiplex PCR, the TCRdb table keeps only in-frame clones and is missing some. The table has approximately 180,000 clones, about 88% seen once. Sequenced material: PBMCs or T cells enriched from blood (not recorded which). These receptors came from a middle-aged woman with acute COVID-19.

The V gene is TRBV25-1, the J gene TRBJ1-3; maybe TRBD1 (6 bases). Between the trimmed V and J ends, which lost 5 bases and 0 bases, there was a span of 14 bases. Germline loops: CDR1 MGHDK, CDR2 SYGVNS. The CDR3 runs to 16 residues. In DNA form, the CDR3 reads TGTGCCAGCAGTTCTCTCGGACAGCACTCTGGAAACACCATATATTTT. Protein sequence: CASSSLGQHSGNTIYF.

The V gene is TRBV7-2, the J gene TRBJ2-7; 12 bases align to TRBD2. The CDR3 totals 16 residues. CDR1 is SGHTA and CDR2 is FQGNSA in the germline V gene. V trimming: 5 bases; J trimming: 7 bases; junction bases outside the gene matches: 12. DNA for the CDR3: TGTGCCAGCAGCGTACGGACTAGCGGGGACGCGAGGGAGCAGTACTTC. As protein: CASSVRTSGDAREQYF. The full variable domain, with the rest looked up from reference TRBV7-2 and TRBJ2-7, is GAGVSQSPSNKVTEKGKDVELRCDPISGHTALYWYRQSLGQGLEFLIYFQGNSAPDKSGLPSDRFSAERTGGSVSTLTIQRTQQEDSAVYLCASSVRTSGDAREQYFGPGTRLTVT.

The rearrangement joins TRBV6-5 to TRBJ1-6, with D perhaps matching TRBD1 (5 bases). Germline loops: CDR1 MNHEY, CDR2 SVGAGI. The CDR3 consists of 13 residues. With 8 bases removed from V and 7 bases from J, the gap between germline ends came to 12 bases. CDR3 amino acids: CASGYDRNSPLHF. In nucleotides, the CDR3 is TGTGCCAGCGGGTACGACAGAAATTCACCCCTCCACTTT.

The CDR3 DNA sequence: TGTGCCTGGGCTAGAGACAGGGGAATTGGGGAGACCCAGTACTTC. Translating gives CAWARDRGIGETQYF. The chain combines TRBV30 with TRBJ2-5; 8 positions agree with TRBD1. The J segment lost 5 bases and the V segment lost 5 bases, leaving 13 bases of the junction unmatched. This CDR3 has 15 amino acids. Germline lookup yields CDR1 GTSNPN and CDR2 SVGIG (reference sequence).

The chain links TRBV28 to TRBJ2-3; D might be TRBD1 (5 bases). Trimming removed 3 bases from V and 0 bases from J, with 19 bases in between. The V gene's germline CDR1 is MDHEN and CDR2 SYDVKM. This CDR3 contains 18 residues. CDR3 DNA sequence: TGTGCCAGCAGTTTTTCTAGGGGTTTGGGTTCAAGCACAGATACGCAGTATTTT. It is translated as CASSFSRGLGSSTDTQYF.

V is TRBV7-8 and J is TRBJ2-7; maybe TRBD2 (5 bases). This CDR3 spans 13 amino acids. V was pared by 6 bases and J by 2 bases, with 11 bases between. CDR1 SGHVS and CDR2 FQNEAQ come from the germline V gene. CDR3 loop: CASRRGGAYEQYF. CDR3 in DNA: TGTGCCAGCAGGCGCGGAGGAGCCTACGAGCAGTACTTC. Based on the CDR3 plus reference TRBV7-8 and TRBJ2-7, the full variable domain is GAGVSQSPRYKVAKRGQDVALRCDPISGHVSLFWYQQALGQGPEFLTYFQNEAQLDKSGLPSDRFFAERPEGSVSTLKIQRTQQEDSAVYLCASRRGGAYEQYFGPGTRLTVT.

The J gene is TRBJ1-1, the V gene TRBV10-3, with a possible D match to TRBD1 (5 bases). Germline lookup yields CDR1 ENHRY and CDR2 SYGVKD. The CDR3 spans 15 residues. The V gene lost 3 bases and the J gene lost 8 bases, with 19 bases spanning the gap. The CDR3 reads CAISDGDQTSREAFF. The CDR3 nucleotides are TGTGCCATCAGTGACGGGGACCAGACTAGCCGCGAAGCTTTCTTT.

The V and J genes are TRBV25-1 and TRBJ1-2; the match to TRBD1 covers 11 bases. The CDR3 extends over 14 amino acids. Germline lookup yields CDR1 MGHDK and CDR2 SYGVNS. V shed 4 bases, J shed 6 bases, and the junction held 4 bases outside the gene matches. CDR3 amino acids: CASSAGTGGHGYTF. CDR3 sequence (DNA): TGTGCCAGCAGTGCGGGGACAGGGGGACATGGCTACACCTTC.

The chain links TRBV5-1 to TRBJ2-5; TRBD1 matches at 10 bases. This CDR3 has 15 amino acids. Germline V CDR1 and CDR2: SGHRS, YFSETQ. Trimming took 2 bases from V and 3 from J; bases not matched to a gene: 4. In DNA, the CDR3 is TGCGCCAGCAGCTTCCCCGGGACAGGGGAAGAGACCCAGTACTTC. Protein sequence: CASSFPGTGEETQYF.

V gene TRBV4-1 combines with J gene TRBJ2-3, with 12 bases fitting TRBD2. The CDR3 totals 16 residues. CDR1 MGHRA and CDR2 YSYEKL come from the germline V gene. The ends lost 3 bases at V and 6 bases at J; junction bases unmatched: 7. The CDR3 sequence is CASSHVGTSGRDTQYF. CDR3 bases: TGCGCCAGCAGCCACGTAGGGACTAGCGGGCGGGATACGCAGTATTTT.

The chain combines TRBV15 with TRBJ1-2; 10 bases agree with TRBD1. The germline CDR1 and CDR2 sequences are LNHNV and YYDKDF (reference sequence). There are 15 residues in the CDR3. V trimming: 1 base; J trimming: 5 bases; junction bases outside the gene matches: 4. This chain's CDR3 is CATSRVDRGEYGYTF. In DNA, the CDR3 is TGTGCCACCAGCAGAGTGGACAGGGGGGAATATGGCTACACCTTC.

This chain joins TRBV6-5 and TRBJ2-6; the D is unclear. This CDR3 has 14 amino acids. The V end was cut by 6 bases, the J end by 0 bases, with 6 bases between. Germline-derived CDR1 and CDR2 are MNHEY and SVGAGI. For the CDR3, the DNA is TGTGCCAGCAGGTATAGCTCTGGGGCCAACGTCCTGACTTTC. Translated, it gives CASRYSSGANVLTF.

This clone has only one observation. CDR3 amino acids: CASSLVSRAGEQYF. DNA for the CDR3: TGCGCCAGCAGCTTGGTTTCGCGGGCTGGGGAGCAGTACTTC. The chain uses TRBV5-1 and TRBJ2-7; D might be TRBD2 (5 bases). CDR1 is SGHRS and CDR2 is YFSETQ in the germline V gene. With 0 bases removed from V and 7 bases from J, the gap between germline ends came to 14 bases. The CDR3 runs 14 residues.

The chain employs TRBV7-9 and TRBJ2-1; possible D gene TRBD1, 5 bases. The ends were cut back, 4 bases at V and 1 base at J, with 11 bases in the middle. The CDR3 spans 15 residues. The germline V gene encodes CDR1 SEHNR and CDR2 FQNEAQ (reference sequence). The CDR3 is CASSYKQGSYNEQFF. The CDR3 nucleotides are TGTGCCAGCAGCTACAAGCAGGGTTCCTACAATGAGCAGTTCTTC. The full variable domain, its missing parts supplied by reference TRBV7-9 and TRBJ2-1, is DTGVSQNPRHKITKRGQNVTFRCDPISEHNRLYWYRQTLGQGPEFLTYFQNEAQLEKSRLLSDRFSAERPKGSFSTLEIQRTEQGDSAMYLCASSYKQGSYNEQFFGPGTRLTVL.

This clone was seen a few times. This chain connects TRBV9 to TRBJ2-2; 7 bases fit TRBD2. Germline CDR1 SGDLS, CDR2 YYNGEE. This CDR3 region has 16 residues. J lost 7 bases, V lost 0 bases, and 9 bases had no gene match. This CDR3 reads CASSVDGGSAGGELFF. As DNA, the CDR3 is TGTGCCAGCAGCGTAGACGGGGGGTCCGCCGGCGGGGAGCTGTTTTTT.

Only a few counts were recorded for this clone. The chain recombines TRBV30 with TRBJ2-7, with TRBD1 as a possible D gene (6 bases). This CDR3 is 14 amino acids long. The V gene lost 0 bases and the J gene lost 7 bases, with 16 bases spanning the gap. The germline V gene has CDR1 GTSNPN and CDR2 SVGIG (reference sequence). The CDR3 protein is CAWSVWSGVREQYF. The DNA for the CDR3 is TGTGCCTGGAGTGTATGGTCAGGGGTTAGGGAGCAGTACTTC. The whole variable domain, filled in from reference TRBV30 and TRBJ2-7, reads SQTIHQWPATLVQPVGSPLSLECTVEGTSNPNLYWYRQAAGRGLQLLFYSVGIGQISSEVPQNLSASRPQDRQFILSSKKLLLSDSGFYLCAWSVWSGVREQYFGPGTRLTVT.

V is TRBV6-1 and J is TRBJ1-1; D might be TRBD1 (5 bases). The CDR3 runs to 12 residues. CDR1 and CDR2 from the germline V gene are MNHNS and SASEGT. Trimming pared 5 bases from V and 7 bases from J, leaving 11 bases between. The CDR3 bases are TGTGCCAGCAGTCCGGAGACAGATGAAGCTTTCTTT. It translates to CASSPETDEAFF.

The V and J genes are TRBV28 and TRBJ1-5; D gene ambiguous. Germline V gene data show CDR1 as MDHEN and CDR2 as SYDVKM. The V end was cut by 6 bases, the J end by 7 bases, with 16 bases between. The CDR3 runs to 14 residues. The CDR3 region has the DNA TGTGCCAGCAGCCACCAGAGGGCGGGGCAGCCCCAGCATTTT. Its translation is CASSHQRAGQPQHF.

CDR3 in amino acids: CASSTPRQGATVEKLFF. For the CDR3, the DNA is TGTGCCAGTAGTACCCCCCGACAGGGCGCAACCGTGGAAAAACTGTTTTTT. This sequence joins TRBV19 and TRBJ1-4; TRBD1 matches at 7 bases. This CDR3 spans 17 amino acids. V lost 4 bases to trimming and J lost 8 bases; unmatched junction nucleotides: 16. Germline loops: CDR1 LNHDA, CDR2 SQIVND (reference sequence).

This chain uses TRBV7-2 with TRBJ2-3; 12 bases fit TRBD2. The junction had 6 bases not matched to a gene; V was cut back by 7 bases and J by 4 bases. The length of the CDR3 is 15 residues. CDR1 and CDR2 from the germline V gene are SGHTA and FQGNSA. The CDR3, as DNA: TGTGCCAGCACCCCCAGGACTAGCGGGGCAGATACGCAGTATTTT. Protein: CASTPRTSGADTQYF.